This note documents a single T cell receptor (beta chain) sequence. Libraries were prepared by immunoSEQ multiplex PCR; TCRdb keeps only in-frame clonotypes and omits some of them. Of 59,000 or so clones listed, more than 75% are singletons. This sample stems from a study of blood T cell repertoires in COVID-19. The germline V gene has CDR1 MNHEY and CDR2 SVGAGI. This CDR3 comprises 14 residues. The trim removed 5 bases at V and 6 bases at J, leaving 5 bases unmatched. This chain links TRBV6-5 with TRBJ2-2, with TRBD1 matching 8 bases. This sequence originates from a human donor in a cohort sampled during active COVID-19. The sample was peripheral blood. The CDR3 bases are TGTGCCAGCAGTCGTGACAGGGGACCCGGGGAGCTGTTTTTT. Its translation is CASSRDRGPGELFF.